Listed below are T cell receptor beta chains from one sample, sequenced in a study of T cell responses to AZD1222 COVID-19 vaccine. Only in-frame clones appear in the TCRdb table, and some are missing; sequencing was by immunoSEQ multiplex PCR. Of about 99,000 clones listed, roughly 91% are singletons. The input for sequencing was peripheral blood, taken on day 0 of AZD1222 vaccination. These receptors were taken from an adult in good health. Both conserved end residues are part of each CDR3. The D gene is left open where the match is weak. Expanded clones get a size class; other rows say once, few or many, or leave the size out.

D gene	J gene	clone size	V gene	CDR3 DNA	CDR3 protein
.	TRBJ1-3	.	TRBV5-1	TGCGCCAGCAGCTTAGGGGTCTCTGGAAACACCATATATTTT	CASSLGVSGNTIYF
TRBD2	TRBJ2-7	.	TRBV5-1	TGCGCCAGCAGCCCCAGGGAGGGATCATTAACCGTGCAGTACTTC	CASSPREGSLTVQYF
.	TRBJ2-7	few	TRBV27	TGTGCCAGCAGTCCTGCCAGGGGTCCCTACGAGCAGTACTTC	CASSPARGPYEQYF
.	TRBJ1-6	few	TRBV18	TGTGCCAGCTCAACCGACAGCTCAGATGGATCACCCCTCCACTTT	CASSTDSSDGSPLHF
.	TRBJ1-1	once	TRBV7-9	TGTGCCAGCAGCTTAGAAAGAGGGATGAACACTGAAGCTTTCTTT	CASSLERGMNTEAFF
.	TRBJ2-3	.	TRBV30	TGTGCCCTAGGGTGGGGCACAGATACGCAGTATTTT	CALGWGTDTQYF
.	TRBJ1-2	medium-sized	TRBV14	TGTGCCAGCAGCCCCCTCACGGGGGGCTATGGCTACACCTTC	CASSPLTGGYGYTF
.	TRBJ2-7	.	TRBV4-1	TGCGCCAGCAGCCCGAATCTTGGACTTACCTACGAGCAGTACTTC	CASSPNLGLTYEQYF
.	TRBJ1-5	.	TRBV6-6	TGTGCCAGCAGTCGATTAGGGGCCGGGAGCAATCAGCCCCAGCATTTT	CASSRLGAGSNQPQHF
TRBD1	TRBJ2-1	.	TRBV5-1	TGCGCCAGCAGCTTGGGGAACAGGGGGCGAGGGTTCTTC	CASSLGNRGRGFF
TRBD2	TRBJ2-7	.	TRBV5-1	TGCGCCAGCAGGCTAGCGGGGGGTGACGAGCAGTACTTC	CASRLAGGDEQYF
.	TRBJ1-3	.	TRBV2	TGTGCCAGCAGTGGGGCAGGGAGAAACACCATATATTTT	CASSGAGRNTIYF
.	TRBJ1-4	.	TRBV5-1	TGCGCCAGCAGCTCGGACGGAGCAACTAATGAAAAACTGTTTTTT	CASSSDGATNEKLFF
.	TRBJ1-1	.	TRBV7-9	TGTGCCAGCAGCTTAGGGTCCTCCACTGAAGCTTTCTTT	CASSLGSSTEAFF
.	TRBJ1-1	.	TRBV27	TGTGCCAGCAGTTTATCAGAGGGGGTTAACAAAGCTTTCTTT	CASSLSEGVNKAFF
.	TRBJ2-2	.	TRBV3-1/TRBV3-2	TGTGCCAGCACCCTTTTCGCGAACACCGGGGAGCTGTTTTTT	CASTLFANTGELFF
.	TRBJ1-6	.	TRBV6-1	TGTGCCAGCAGTGAAGCCGGGCCCATATCTAAGACTAATAATTCACCCCTCCACTTT	CASSEAGPISKTNNSPLHF
.	TRBJ1-1	.	TRBV4-1	TGCGCCAGCAGCCACCCCGCCGGGCTGAACACTGAAGCTTTCTTT	CASSHPAGLNTEAFF
.	TRBJ2-2	.	TRBV7-9	TGTGCCAGCAGTTCAGAGGCAGGCCACACCGGGGAGCTGTTTTTT	CASSSEAGHTGELFF
.	TRBJ2-5	.	TRBV18	TGTGCCAGCTCACCACGGGGTCAGCCGGAGACCCAGTACTTC	CASSPRGQPETQYF
TRBD2	TRBJ2-5	.	TRBV3-1/TRBV3-2	TGTGCCAGCAGCCAAGCCCCGGGGGGTGGCGAGACCCAGTACTTC	CASSQAPGGGETQYF
.	TRBJ1-5	.	TRBV12-3/TRBV12-4	TGTGCCAGCAGTTTAGCCGGTCAGCCCCAGCATTTT	CASSLAGQPQHF
.	TRBJ1-1	.	TRBV4-1	TGCGCCAGCAGCGGCCAGGGAAGCACTGAAGCTTTCTTT	CASSGQGSTEAFF
TRBD1	TRBJ1-2	once	TRBV11-2	TGTGCCAGCAGCTTCACAGGGGATGGCTACACCTTC	CASSFTGDGYTF
.	TRBJ2-3	.	TRBV10-1	TGCGCCAGCAGTGAGTCGGGGACTAGCACAGATACGCAGTATTTT	CASSESGTSTDTQYF
TRBD1	TRBJ2-1	few	TRBV18	TGTGCCAGCTCATCACAGGGGGGCGGGTATGAGCAGTTCTTC	CASSSQGGGYEQFF
.	TRBJ2-7	few	TRBV12-3/TRBV12-4	TGTGCCAGCAGTTTGGATAAAACCTACGAGCAGTACTTC	CASSLDKTYEQYF
.	TRBJ2-5	.	TRBV6-5	TGTGCCAGCAGTTACTCGAGAGGGTACCAAGAGACCCAGTACTTC	CASSYSRGYQETQYF
.	TRBJ2-6	.	TRBV18	TGTGCCAGCTCACCCCCCAGTGGGGCCAACGTCCTGACTTTC	CASSPPSGANVLTF
.	TRBJ1-2	.	TRBV28	TGTGCCAGCAGACCCCCAAGCCAGGGCGGCTACACCTTC	CASRPPSQGGYTF
TRBD2	TRBJ2-3	.	TRBV4-3	TGCGCCAGCAGCCAAGATAATCTTTTCGGGACTAGCGGGGGAGGAGATACGCAGTATTTT	CASSQDNLFGTSGGGDTQYF
TRBD1	TRBJ2-7	.	TRBV7-8	TGTGCCAGCAGCTCCCCCGGGACAGGGTATTACGAGCAGTACTTC	CASSSPGTGYYEQYF
.	TRBJ2-3	.	TRBV10-1	TGCGCCAGCAGCCAGAGATTGGATACGCAGTATTTT	CASSQRLDTQYF
.	TRBJ1-5	once	TRBV5-1	TGCGCCAGCAGCTTGGGGGGCGCGGATCAGCCCCAGCATTTT	CASSLGGADQPQHF
TRBD1	TRBJ2-5	.	TRBV7-9	TGTGCCAGCAGCTTAGACTTGGGACAGGGAGTAGAGACCCAGTACTTC	CASSLDLGQGVETQYF
.	TRBJ2-7	.	TRBV12-3/TRBV12-4	TGTGCCAGCAGTTATCAGGCCTACGAGCAGTACTTC	CASSYQAYEQYF
.	TRBJ1-2	.	TRBV5-4	TGTGCCAGCAGCTTGTGGGGTGCGCACGGCGGGGGTTATGGCTACACCTTC	CASSLWGAHGGGYGYTF
.	TRBJ1-2	.	TRBV18	TGTGCCAGCTCGAGCCCAGCAGGACAGTTCAACTATGGCTACACCTTC	CASSSPAGQFNYGYTF
TRBD1	TRBJ1-1	.	TRBV18	TGTGCCAGCTCAACCGGACAGGGCACTGAAGCTTTCTTT	CASSTGQGTEAFF
.	TRBJ2-3	.	TRBV9	TGTGCCAGCAGCGTCAGGTCCGGGACTGATACGCAGTATTTT	CASSVRSGTDTQYF
.	TRBJ1-1	once	TRBV4-2	TGTGCCAGCAGGCACCAGGGGCTAAGGGGCACTGAAGCTTTCTTT	CASRHQGLRGTEAFF
.	TRBJ2-7	once	TRBV5-4	TGTGCCAGCAGCTTGGCGGGGGTCCACTACGAGCAGTACTTC	CASSLAGVHYEQYF
.	TRBJ2-1	.	TRBV19	TGTGCCAGCAAACGGGGATACAATGAGCAGTTCTTC	CASKRGYNEQFF
.	TRBJ2-2	.	TRBV18	TGTGCCAGCTCACCACCGACGGTTCCCGGGGAGCTGTTTTTT	CASSPPTVPGELFF
TRBD1	TRBJ2-7	.	TRBV4-1	TGCGCCAGCAGCCATCCCCGGACAGGGGGCAACCCCTACGAGCAGTACTTC	CASSHPRTGGNPYEQYF